The clone carrying this TCR beta chain was observed many times. Its cognate antigen is unknown. These data belong to a study of Graves' ophthalmopathy and Graves' hyperthyroidism. RNA transcripts provided the template for amplifying TCR beta CDR3 regions. HTBI-primed RT-PCR formed the first round, and a multiplex PCR formed the second. Via MiXCR, TCRdb re-called the multiplex PCR reads, giving one row per CDR3 protein. The sample includes 350,000 to 450,000 distinct CDR3 sequences, around 17% of them seen just once. The CDR3 spans 13 residues. Germline assignment: CDR1 MNHNS and CDR2 SASEGT. The trim removed 9 bases at V and 3 bases at J, leaving 4 bases unmatched. Study conclusions and caveats: The model reached around 66% sensitivity and about 73% specificity for predicting ophthalmopathy progression. Detected in blood as well were most expanded thyroid clonotypes with frequency above 0.001.

This rearrangement joins TRBV6-1 to TRBJ2-4; 8 positions match TRBD1. The TCR comes from a woman between 18 and 29 years old with Graves' ophthalmopathy. Sequencing was carried out using peripheral blood. CDR3 nucleotide sequence: TGTGCCAGTTCAGGGGGCGTCAAAAACATTCAGTACTTC. Protein: CASSGGVKNIQYF.